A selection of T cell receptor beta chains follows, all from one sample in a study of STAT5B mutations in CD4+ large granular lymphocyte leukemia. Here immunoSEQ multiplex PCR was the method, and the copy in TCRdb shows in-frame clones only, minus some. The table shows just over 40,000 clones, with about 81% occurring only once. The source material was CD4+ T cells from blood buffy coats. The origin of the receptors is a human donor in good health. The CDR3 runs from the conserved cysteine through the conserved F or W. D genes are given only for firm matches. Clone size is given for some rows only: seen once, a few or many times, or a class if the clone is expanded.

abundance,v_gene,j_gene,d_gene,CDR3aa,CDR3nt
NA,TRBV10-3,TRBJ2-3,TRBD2,CAISTSGGARTDTQYF,TGTGCCATCAGCACTAGCGGGGGGGCTAGGACAGATACGCAGTATTTT
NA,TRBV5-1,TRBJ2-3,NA,CASSSGPGGTDTQYF,TGCGCCAGCAGCTCCGGGCCAGGGGGCACAGATACGCAGTATTTT
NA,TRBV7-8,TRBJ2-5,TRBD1,CASSLRTGTETQYF,TGTGCCAGCAGCTTACGGACAGGGACGGAGACCCAGTACTTC
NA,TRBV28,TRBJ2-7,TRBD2,CASSLRGTTSYEQYF,TGTGCCAGCAGCTTGCGGGGGACCACCTCCTACGAGCAGTACTTC
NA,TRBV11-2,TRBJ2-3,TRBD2,CASSPPSGGSTGTQYF,TGTGCCAGCAGCCCACCTAGCGGGGGATCGACGGGTACGCAGTATTTT
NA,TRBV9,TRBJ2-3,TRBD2,CASSFRLAQSTDTQYF,TGTGCCAGCAGCTTCAGACTAGCTCAAAGCACAGATACGCAGTATTTT
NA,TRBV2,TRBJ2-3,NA,CASSGNGLPTDTQYF,TGTGCCAGCAGTGGGAACGGGCTGCCCACAGATACGCAGTATTTT
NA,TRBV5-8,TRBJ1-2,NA,CASSDGTTQHYGYTF,TGTGCCAGCAGCGATGGGACAACTCAACACTATGGCTACACCTTC
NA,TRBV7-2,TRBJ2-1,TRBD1,CASSFQGVVSEQFF,TGTGCCAGCAGCTTTCAGGGGGTTGTCAGTGAGCAGTTCTTC
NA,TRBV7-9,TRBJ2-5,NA,CASSPEQTQYF,TGTGCCAGCAGCCCTGAACAGACCCAGTACTTC
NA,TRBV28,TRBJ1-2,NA,CASSWGNYGYTF,TGTGCCAGCAGCTGGGGCAACTATGGCTACACCTTC
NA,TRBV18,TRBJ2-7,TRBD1,CASSPPGQGNYEQYF,TGTGCCAGCTCACCTCCGGGACAGGGTAATTACGAGCAGTACTTC
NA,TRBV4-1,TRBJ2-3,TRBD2,CASSQGSGARRLDTQYF,TGCGCCAGCAGCCAAGGGAGCGGGGCAAGGCGGTTAGATACGCAGTATTTT
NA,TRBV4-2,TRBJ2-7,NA,CASSQDLNGQGSYEQYF,TGTGCCAGCAGCCAAGATCTTAACGGGCAGGGGTCCTACGAGCAGTACTTC
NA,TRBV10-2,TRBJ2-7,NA,CASSLSVSSYEQYF,TGCGCCAGCAGTCTGTCCGTAAGCTCCTACGAGCAGTACTTC
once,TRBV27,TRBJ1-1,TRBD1,CASSSTGQGNIAFF,TGTGCCAGCAGTTCAACCGGACAGGGTAATATAGCTTTCTTT
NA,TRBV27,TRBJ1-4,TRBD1,CASSIDRGGEKLFF,TGTGCCAGCAGTATTGACAGGGGGGGTGAAAAACTGTTTTTT
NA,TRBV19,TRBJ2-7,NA,CASSRDIEGSYEQYF,TGTGCCAGTAGTAGGGACATTGAGGGCTCCTACGAGCAGTACTTC
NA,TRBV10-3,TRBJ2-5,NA,CAISEPFGSGETQYF,TGTGCCATCAGTGAGCCCTTCGGATCGGGAGAGACCCAGTACTTC
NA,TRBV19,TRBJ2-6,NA,CASSLTGSSGANVLTF,TGTGCCAGTAGTCTGACCGGGAGCTCTGGGGCCAACGTCCTGACTTTC
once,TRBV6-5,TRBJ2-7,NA,CASSGGSIYEQYF,TGTGCCAGCTCTGGGGGATCTATCTACGAGCAGTACTTC
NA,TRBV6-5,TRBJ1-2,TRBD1,CASSYRGTGGYGYTF,TGTGCCAGCAGTTACCGCGGGACAGGAGGCTATGGCTACACCTTC
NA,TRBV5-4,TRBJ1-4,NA,CASSFFQGDEKLFF,TGTGCCAGCAGCTTCTTCCAGGGTGATGAAAAACTGTTTTTT
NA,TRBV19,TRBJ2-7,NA,CASSKGRETYEQYF,TGTGCCAGTAGTAAAGGACGGGAAACCTACGAGCAGTACTTC
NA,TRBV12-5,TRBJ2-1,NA,CASGFPIGVGFEQFF,TGTGCTAGTGGTTTCCCGATAGGAGTAGGTTTTGAGCAGTTCTTC
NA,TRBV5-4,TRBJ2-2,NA,CASSLNGGGVAGELFF,TGTGCCAGCAGCTTAAACGGGGGAGGTGTGGCCGGGGAGCTGTTTTTT
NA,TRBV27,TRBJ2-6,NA,CASSSYPPESRANVLTF,TGTGCCAGCAGTTCCTACCCCCCGGAGAGTCGGGCCAACGTCCTGACTTTC
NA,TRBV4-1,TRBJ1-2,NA,CASSQVSDRSDGYTF,TGCGCCAGCAGCCAAGTGTCGGACAGATCGGATGGCTACACCTTC
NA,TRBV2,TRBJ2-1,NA,CASKPSGPYNEQFF,TGTGCCAGCAAACCCAGCGGCCCCTACAATGAGCAGTTCTTC
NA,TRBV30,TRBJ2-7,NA,CAWSGSWDGQYF,TGTGCCTGGAGTGGGTCGTGGGATGGGCAGTACTTC
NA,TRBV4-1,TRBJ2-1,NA,CASSQVGDTYNEQFF,TGCGCCAGCAGCCAAGTCGGGGACACCTACAATGAGCAGTTCTTC
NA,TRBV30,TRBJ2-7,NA,CAWSVYGAGEQYF,TGTGCCTGGAGTGTTTACGGTGCTGGCGAGCAGTACTTC
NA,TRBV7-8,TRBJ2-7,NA,CASSPMEALYEQYF,TGTGCCAGCAGCCCGATGGAGGCCCTTTACGAGCAGTACTTC
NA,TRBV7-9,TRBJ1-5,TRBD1,CASSPTGGYNQPQHF,TGTGCCAGCAGCCCGACAGGGGGTTACAATCAGCCCCAGCATTTT
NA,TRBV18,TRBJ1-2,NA,CASSPPGGAYGYTF,TGTGCCAGCTCACCACCGGGGGGGGCCTATGGCTACACCTTC
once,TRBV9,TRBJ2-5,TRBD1,CASSVGILTGAETQYF,TGTGCCAGCAGCGTAGGGATATTAACAGGGGCAGAGACCCAGTACTTC
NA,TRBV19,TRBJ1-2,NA,CASNLAFNYGYTF,TGTGCCAGTAATCTCGCCTTTAACTATGGCTACACCTTC
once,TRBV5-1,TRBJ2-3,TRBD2,CASSSGTGGGSLLNTQYF,TGCGCCAGCAGCTCCGGGACTGGCGGGGGGAGTCTATTAAATACGCAGTATTTT
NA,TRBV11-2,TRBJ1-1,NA,CASSLDSGSRAFF,TGTGCCAGCAGCTTAGATTCTGGGTCCCGGGCTTTCTTT
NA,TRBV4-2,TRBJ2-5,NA,CASSQHMNPPETQYF,TGTGCCAGCAGCCAACATATGAACCCCCCGGAGACCCAGTACTTC
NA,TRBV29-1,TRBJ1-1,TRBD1,CSVEDPQGANTEAFF,TGCAGCGTTGAAGATCCCCAGGGGGCGAACACTGAAGCTTTCTTT
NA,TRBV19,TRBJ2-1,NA,CASSIGSSVLANEQFF,TGTGCCAGTAGTATAGGATCCAGTGTGCTCGCCAATGAGCAGTTCTTC
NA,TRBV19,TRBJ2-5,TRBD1,CATGPWTGLGETQYF,TGTGCCACCGGCCCTTGGACAGGGTTGGGAGAGACCCAGTACTTC
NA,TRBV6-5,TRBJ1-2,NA,CASSYPLGDRNYGYTF,TGTGCCAGCAGTTACCCTCTGGGTGACAGGAACTATGGCTACACCTTC
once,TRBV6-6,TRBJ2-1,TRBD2,CASSYLAGSYNEQFF,TGTGCCAGCAGTTATCTAGCGGGATCCTACAATGAGCAGTTCTTC
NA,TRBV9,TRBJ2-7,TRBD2,CASSVRGGADEQYF,TGTGCCAGCAGCGTACGGGGGGGGGCCGACGAGCAGTACTTC
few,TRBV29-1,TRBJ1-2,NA,CSVDGPRGDGYTF,TGCAGCGTTGATGGACCACGAGGCGATGGCTACACCTTC
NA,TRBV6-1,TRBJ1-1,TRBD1,CASRARQGVNTEAFF,TGTGCCAGCAGGGCGAGACAGGGAGTGAACACTGAAGCTTTCTTT
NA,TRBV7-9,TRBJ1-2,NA,CASSSRGTNYGYTF,TGTGCCAGCAGTTCGAGGGGAACGAACTATGGCTACACCTTC
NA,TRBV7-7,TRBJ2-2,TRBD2,CASSGIAGGPFTGELFF,TGTGCCAGCAGCGGAATAGCGGGAGGGCCGTTCACCGGGGAGCTGTTTTTT
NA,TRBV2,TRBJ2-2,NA,CASSALGGENTGELFF,TGTGCCAGCAGTGCCTTGGGGGGCGAAAACACCGGGGAGCTGTTTTTT
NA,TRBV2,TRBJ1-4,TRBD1,CASGGGQGSEKLFF,TGTGCCAGCGGGGGGGGACAGGGAAGTGAAAAACTGTTTTTT
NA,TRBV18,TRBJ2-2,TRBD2,CASSPVASGTITGELFF,TGTGCCAGCTCACCAGTAGCTAGCGGGACTATCACCGGGGAGCTGTTTTTT
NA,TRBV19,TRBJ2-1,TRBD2,CASSSKRGYNEQFF,TGTGCCAGTAGTTCCAAGCGGGGGTACAATGAGCAGTTCTTC